A selection of T cell receptor beta chains follows, all from one sample in a study of blood T cell repertoires in COVID-19. Clones were read by immunoSEQ multiplex PCR, and TCRdb kept only the in-frame ones, dropping some. The sample records about 190,000 clones, approximately 88% being singletons. The specimen sequenced was PBMCs or T cells enriched from blood (not recorded which). The receptors here all came from a woman between 25 and 40 years old who had recovered from COVID-19. CDR3s include the opening cysteine and the closing phenylalanine or tryptophan.

j_gene	v_gene	CDR3aa
TRBJ2-5	TRBV19	CASSTTGGGTQYF
TRBJ2-7	TRBV14	CASSQGVWDRGAYEQYF
TRBJ1-5	TRBV28	CASSFPNQPQHF
TRBJ2-1	TRBV27	CASSLSGASYNEQFF
TRBJ2-3	TRBV18	CASSPMREGTDTQYF
TRBJ2-1	TRBV18	CASSPRGQGAYEQFF
TRBJ2-1	TRBV20-1	CSASLAGTSREQFF
TRBJ1-6	TRBV10-2	CASSESDRDNSPLHF
TRBJ2-5	TRBV18	CASSPTRVETQYF
TRBJ1-2	TRBV7-2	CASSRGQGESGYTF
TRBJ2-1	TRBV14	CASSQGRGLVGIGRQFF
TRBJ2-1	TRBV7-9	CASSLDPGLAGNSYNEQFF
TRBJ2-7	TRBV27	CASSLWEGSGTSEQYF
TRBJ1-1	TRBV2	CASSLQGNTEAFF
TRBJ1-1	TRBV12-5	CASGLGNRVDTEAFF
TRBJ2-1	TRBV9	CASSVSSGGGANEQFF
TRBJ1-5	TRBV2	CASSEATGGQPQHF
TRBJ2-3	TRBV2	CASSEPGKDIGTQYF
TRBJ2-1	TRBV2	CASSEGRLALSYNEQFF
TRBJ2-6	TRBV7-2	CASSSTGAGANVLTF
TRBJ1-1	TRBV5-1	CASYSRDRNTEAFF
TRBJ2-1	TRBV5-1	CASSLPQYNEQFF
TRBJ2-2	TRBV18	CASSPVQGGQTGELFF
TRBJ1-2	TRBV7-2	CASSKAAVYGYTF
TRBJ2-7	TRBV9	CASSVGSEQYF
TRBJ2-2	TRBV28	CASSGTQNTGELFF
TRBJ1-2	TRBV29-1	CSVAAGSYGYTF
TRBJ1-2	TRBV28	CASSLDRIYGYTF
TRBJ2-1	TRBV5-8	CASSLPQGGAKQFF
TRBJ1-1	TRBV7-8	CASSLMGPDRVKNTEAFF
TRBJ1-1	TRBV27	CASSYAGTRTEAFF
TRBJ1-1	TRBV3-1/TRBV3-2	CASSQTGLMNTEAFF
TRBJ2-7	TRBV6-5	CASRFGRYEQYF
TRBJ1-2	TRBV9	CASSVDGTGGKLSGYTF
TRBJ1-6	TRBV5-1	CASSYGEAYNSPLHF
TRBJ2-1	TRBV7-9	CASSLDGQFVNEQFF
TRBJ1-1	TRBV19	CASSETGGFEAFF